A single TCR beta chain is shown here with its context. The antigen is unknown. These data belong to a study of cytomegalovirus exposure and HLA in healthy donors. The study's findings and limits: Altogether, 170 or so TCR beta chains were recorded as cytomegalovirus-associated. A later analysis linked about 17,000 TCR beta sequences to HLA alleles at 0.05 false discovery rate. A few chains tied to CMV proved CMV antigen-specific in vitro.

Germline CDR1 and CDR2: SGHRS and YFSETQ. V shed 0 bases and J shed 1 base, with 5 bases lying between them. CDR3 size: 13 residues. Each of the donors was a healthy bone marrow donor. PCR employed 60 Vbeta and 13 Jbeta primers. The assay was immunoSEQ multiplex PCR, and TCRdb's table has in-frame clones only and misses some. The sample yields some 130,000 clones, roughly 79% seen once. The TCR originated in a male donor in good health and CMV-seronegative. What was sequenced was PBMCs. The rearrangement uses TRBV5-1 and TRBJ2-7, with D uncertain. The CDR3, as DNA: TGCGCCAGCAGCTTGGACAGATCCTACGAGCAGTACTTC. Its translation is CASSLDRSYEQYF.